A selection of T cell receptor beta chains follows, all from one sample in a study of shared clonotypes between healthy human individuals. The assay was immunoSEQ multiplex PCR, and TCRdb's table has in-frame clones only and misses some. The table shows around 450,000 clones, with about 76% occurring only once. Specimen: PBMCs. The receptors here all came from a middle-aged woman in good health. Some clones in this sample may be carry-over from other donors' samples. Each CDR3 is given with its conserved first and last residue. A D gene is named only where the DNA matches it firmly. Not all rows give a size; the values are once, few, many and, for expanded clones, a class.

J: TRBJ1-3
V: TRBV27
D: TRBD1
size: once
DNA: TGTGCCAGCAGTCCAGACAGGGGCGCAGGAAACACCATATATTTT
CDR3: CASSPDRGAGNTIYF

J: TRBJ2-7
V: TRBV19
D: NA
size: NA
DNA: TGTGCCAGTAAGGCAGGGAACTCCTACGAGCAGTACTTC
CDR3: CASKAGNSYEQYF

J: TRBJ2-3
V: TRBV5-1
D: NA
size: NA
DNA: TGCGCCAGCAGCTTGGCCGGACCCGGGGCAGATACGCAGTATTTT
CDR3: CASSLAGPGADTQYF

J: TRBJ2-1
V: TRBV9
D: NA
size: NA
DNA: TGTGCCAGCAGCGCTATGGGGGGGCAGTTCTTC
CDR3: CASSAMGGQFF

J: TRBJ2-7
V: TRBV30
D: NA
size: NA
DNA: TGTGCCTGGAGTGTACGCGGGACGAAGCACTACGAGCAGTACTTC
CDR3: CAWSVRGTKHYEQYF

J: TRBJ1-6
V: TRBV27
D: TRBD1
size: few
DNA: TGTGCCAGCAGTGCAAGGACAGGGGCTACCTATAATTCACCCCTCCACTTT
CDR3: CASSARTGATYNSPLHF

J: TRBJ2-5
V: TRBV28
D: TRBD2
size: NA
DNA: TGTGCCAGCAGTTTACTGACCCTAGCGGGAGAAGAGACCCAGTACTTC
CDR3: CASSLLTLAGEETQYF

J: TRBJ1-1
V: TRBV15
D: NA
size: few
DNA: TGTGCCACCAGCAGCGGCCGTGGCACTGAAGCTTTCTTT
CDR3: CATSSGRGTEAFF

J: TRBJ2-1
V: TRBV11-2
D: NA
size: many
DNA: TGTGCCAGCAGCTTAGGCTACAACAATGAGCAGTTCTTC
CDR3: CASSLGYNNEQFF

J: TRBJ1-4
V: TRBV30
D: NA
size: NA
DNA: TGTGCCTGGAGTCGGCGTTACGATGAAAAACTGTTTTTT
CDR3: CAWSRRYDEKLFF

J: TRBJ2-7
V: TRBV27
D: NA
size: NA
DNA: TGTGCCAGCCGGCTCTCTAGCGCCTCCTACGAGCAGTACTTC
CDR3: CASRLSSASYEQYF

J: TRBJ2-1
V: TRBV18
D: TRBD2
size: many
DNA: TGTGCCAGCTCACCATCCAAATCGGGAGGCTCGCAAGATGAGCAGTTCTTC
CDR3: CASSPSKSGGSQDEQFF

J: TRBJ2-7
V: TRBV18
D: TRBD2
size: NA
DNA: TGTGCCAGCTCACCACGCCTAGCGGGAAACTCCAGAACCGACGAGCAGTACTTC
CDR3: CASSPRLAGNSRTDEQYF

J: TRBJ1-1
V: TRBV5-1
D: NA
size: NA
DNA: TGCGCCAGCAGCTTGGCCTATCAGAATGAAGCTTTCTTT
CDR3: CASSLAYQNEAFF

J: TRBJ2-2
V: TRBV7-9
D: TRBD2
size: NA
DNA: TGTGCCAGCAGCCCCCCCGGACTAGCGAACACCGGGGAGCTGTTTTTT
CDR3: CASSPPGLANTGELFF